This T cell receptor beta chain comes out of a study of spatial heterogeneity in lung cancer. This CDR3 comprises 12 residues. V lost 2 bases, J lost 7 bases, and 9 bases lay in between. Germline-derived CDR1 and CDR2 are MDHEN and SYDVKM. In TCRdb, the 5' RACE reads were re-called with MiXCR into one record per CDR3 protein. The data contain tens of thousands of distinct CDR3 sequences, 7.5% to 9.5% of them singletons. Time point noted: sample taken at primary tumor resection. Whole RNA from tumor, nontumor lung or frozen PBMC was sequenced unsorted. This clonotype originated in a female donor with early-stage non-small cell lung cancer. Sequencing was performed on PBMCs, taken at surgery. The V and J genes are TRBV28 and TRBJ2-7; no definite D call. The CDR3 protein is CASSLGVGEQYF. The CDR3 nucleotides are TGTGCCAGCAGTTTAGGGGTCGGGGAGCAGTACTTC.